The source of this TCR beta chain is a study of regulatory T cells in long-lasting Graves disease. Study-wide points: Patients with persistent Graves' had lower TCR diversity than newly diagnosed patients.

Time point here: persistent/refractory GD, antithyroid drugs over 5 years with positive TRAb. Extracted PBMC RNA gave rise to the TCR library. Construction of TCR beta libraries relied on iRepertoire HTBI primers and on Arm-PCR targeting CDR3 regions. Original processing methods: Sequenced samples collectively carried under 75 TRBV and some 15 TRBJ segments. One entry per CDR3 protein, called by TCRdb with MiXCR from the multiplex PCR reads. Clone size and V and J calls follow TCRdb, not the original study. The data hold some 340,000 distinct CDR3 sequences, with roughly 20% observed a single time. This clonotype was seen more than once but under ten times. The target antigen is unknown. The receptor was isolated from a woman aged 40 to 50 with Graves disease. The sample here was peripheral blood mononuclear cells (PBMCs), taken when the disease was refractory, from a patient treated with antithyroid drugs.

DNA for the CDR3: TGTGCCAGCAGTCCGGGACTAGCGGGAGAAGAGCAGTACTTC. Translated, it gives CASSPGLAGEEQYF. The rearrangement links TRBV7-9 to TRBJ2-7; TRBD2 agrees at 14 bases. Germline V gives CDR1 SEHNR, CDR2 FQNEAQ (reference sequence). With V trimmed by 6 bases and J by 7 bases, 5 bases remained unmatched. The CDR3 length is 14 residues.